A selection of T cell receptor beta chains follows, all from one sample in a study of Tregs in tolerant kidney transplant recipients. This table comes from immunoSEQ multiplex PCR, and its TCRdb copy is limited to in-frame clones, with some not included. Of roughly 66,000 clones in the sample, about nine tenths were seen once. The sample consisted of CD8+ T cells from blood, taken before the transplant. The receptors derive from a human donor who received a combined kidney and bone marrow transplant. CDR3s include the opening cysteine and the closing phenylalanine or tryptophan. A D gene is named only where the DNA matches it firmly. Rows give clone size only sometimes, using once, few, many, or a class for an expanded clone.

TRBJ2-7	TRBD2	14	TRBV7-6	-	CASSRGTSSYEQYF	TGTGCCAGCAGCCGAGGGACTAGCAGCTACGAGCAGTACTTC
TRBJ1-2	-	14	TRBV6-6	-	CASRRPDSRDGYTF	TGTGCCAGCAGACGACCGGACAGCCGGGATGGCTACACCTTC
TRBJ2-3	TRBD2	16	TRBV13	-	CASSGPSGGLTDTQYF	TGTGCCAGCAGCGGACCCAGCGGGGGCCTCACAGATACGCAGTATTTT
TRBJ2-7	TRBD2	14	TRBV4-2	once	CASSQVREVNEQYF	TGTGCCAGCAGCCAAGTGCGGGAGGTGAACGAGCAGTACTTC
TRBJ2-5	-	15	TRBV7-9	-	CASSTPGRPDMTQYF	TGTGCCAGCAGCACCCCTGGGAGGCCGGATATGACCCAGTACTTC
TRBJ2-1	TRBD2	16	TRBV7-9	-	CASSLGSLAGGNEQFF	TGTGCCAGCAGCTTAGGCAGCCTAGCGGGAGGCAATGAGCAGTTCTTC
TRBJ1-3	TRBD1	16	TRBV5-4	once	CASSRDRGHSGNTIYF	TGTGCCAGCAGCAGAGACAGGGGGCACTCTGGAAACACCATATATTTT
TRBJ1-2	TRBD1	17	TRBV5-4	-	CASTPGQGHSGNYGYTF	TGTGCCAGCACCCCGGGACAGGGCCATAGTGGGAACTATGGCTACACCTTC
TRBJ2-5	TRBD1	13	TRBV4-1	-	CASSQGQGAEQYF	TGCGCCAGCAGCCAAGGACAGGGGGCTGAGCAGTACTTC
TRBJ2-7	-	14	TRBV4-1	once	CASSQNQGTYEQYF	TGCGCCAGCAGCCAAAACCAGGGTACCTACGAGCAGTACTTC
TRBJ1-5	-	14	TRBV14	-	CASSQDLPNQPQHF	TGTGCCAGCAGCCAAGATCTCCCCAATCAGCCCCAGCATTTT